The clone carrying this TCR beta chain was seen ten or more times. This entry belongs to a study of T cells in Graves' hyperthyroidism and ophthalmopathy. Researchers took RNA transcripts and amplified the TCR beta CDR3 regions from them. HTBI primers were the set used in a first-round RT-PCR of the TCR CDR3. One entry per CDR3 protein results from TCRdb running MiXCR on the multiplex PCR reads. The sample has approximately 700,000 distinct CDR3 sequences; about a sixth are singletons. For the diagnoses, clinical symptoms, serum thyroxine and TRAb, thyroid ultrasound and orbital computed tomography were used. The authors obtained PBMCs from 10 ml of fresh peripheral blood. Sequenced sample: blood. This TCR derives from a man between 18 and 29 years old with Graves' hyperthyroidism.

CDR3 sequence: CASSRAVNTEAFF. The CDR3 region has the DNA TGTGCCAGCTCACGAGCAGTTAACACTGAAGCTTTCTTT. The J gene is TRBJ1-1, the V gene TRBV18; D is uncertain. This CDR3 comprises 13 residues. Trimming removed 4 bases at V and 2 bases at J, with 8 bases between. Germline V gene sequence: CDR1 KGHSH, CDR2 LQKENI.